Listed below are T cell receptor beta chains from one sample, sequenced in a study of cytomegalovirus exposure and HLA in healthy donors. The assay was immunoSEQ multiplex PCR, and TCRdb's table has in-frame clones only and misses some. Among around 94,000 clones listed, over 50% were seen once. Sequencing was done on a sample of PBMCs. The source of these receptors is a man aged 25 to 45 in good health and CMV-seronegative. The CDR3 runs from the conserved cysteine through the conserved F or W. The D gene is left open where the match is weak. For some rows the clone size is stated as once, few or many, or as a class when expanded; others skip it.

D gene: NA
V gene: TRBV28
J gene: TRBJ2-1
CDR3 length: 15
clone size: NA
CDR3 DNA: TGTGCCAGCAGTTTTAGCCGAGGGGGCTACAATGAGCAGTTCTTC
CDR3 protein: CASSFSRGGYNEQFF

D gene: TRBD1
V gene: TRBV7-9
J gene: TRBJ2-7
CDR3 length: 14
clone size: once
CDR3 DNA: TGTTCCAGCAGCTTGGTCCGGGACAGGAATCGTCTGTACTTC
CDR3 protein: CSSSLVRDRNRLYF

D gene: NA
V gene: TRBV27
J gene: TRBJ1-5
CDR3 length: 15
clone size: NA
CDR3 DNA: TGTGCCAGCAGTCTGGCATCCAACAGCAATCAGCCCCAGCATTTT
CDR3 protein: CASSLASNSNQPQHF

D gene: TRBD2
V gene: TRBV30
J gene: TRBJ2-2
CDR3 length: 13
clone size: NA
CDR3 DNA: TGTGCCTGGAGTGCTAGCGGGACCGGGGAGCTGTTTTTT
CDR3 protein: CAWSASGTGELFF

D gene: TRBD1
V gene: TRBV15
J gene: TRBJ1-2
CDR3 length: 14
clone size: few
CDR3 DNA: TGTGCCACCAGCACGGGACAGGGCTTCGCTCTCCACACCTTC
CDR3 protein: CATSTGQGFALHTF

D gene: NA
V gene: TRBV5-4
J gene: TRBJ2-2
CDR3 length: 16
clone size: NA
CDR3 DNA: TGTGCCAGCAGCTTGGGGGGGGGCGCCGGCACCGGGGAGCTGTTTTTT
CDR3 protein: CASSLGGGAGTGELFF

D gene: NA
V gene: TRBV28
J gene: TRBJ2-3
CDR3 length: 14
clone size: NA
CDR3 DNA: TGTGCCAGCGGGTTGCGAGGCCTCCTTGATACGCAGTATTTT
CDR3 protein: CASGLRGLLDTQYF

D gene: TRBD2
V gene: TRBV4-1
J gene: TRBJ2-7
CDR3 length: 15
clone size: once
CDR3 DNA: TGCGCCAGCAGCCTCGGACTAGCGGGAGTCTACGAGCAGTACTTC
CDR3 protein: CASSLGLAGVYEQYF

D gene: TRBD2
V gene: TRBV14
J gene: TRBJ2-1
CDR3 length: 16
clone size: NA
CDR3 DNA: TGTGCCAGCAGCCAAGTTCCAGCGGGAGGGGGCAATGAGCAGTTCTTC
CDR3 protein: CASSQVPAGGGNEQFF

D gene: NA
V gene: TRBV5-4
J gene: TRBJ2-3
CDR3 length: 16
clone size: NA
CDR3 DNA: TGTGCCAGCAGCTTGGAAGGCGGGACTGGCACAGATACGCAGTATTTT
CDR3 protein: CASSLEGGTGTDTQYF

D gene: NA
V gene: TRBV15
J gene: TRBJ1-2
CDR3 length: 15
clone size: NA
CDR3 DNA: TGTGCCACCAGCATCAACCCCGGGGGGGAGGAAGGCTACACCTTC
CDR3 protein: CATSINPGGEEGYTF

D gene: NA
V gene: TRBV2
J gene: TRBJ2-3
CDR3 length: 15
clone size: NA
CDR3 DNA: TGTGCCAGCAGTGATTTAGGGACTAGCACAGATACGCAGTATTTT
CDR3 protein: CASSDLGTSTDTQYF

D gene: NA
V gene: TRBV10-3
J gene: TRBJ1-1
CDR3 length: 12
clone size: few
CDR3 DNA: TGTGCCATCAGTGAGAGCGTCACTGAAGCTTTCTTT
CDR3 protein: CAISESVTEAFF

D gene: NA
V gene: TRBV2
J gene: TRBJ1-4
CDR3 length: 14
clone size: NA
CDR3 DNA: TGTGCCAGCAGTCCCCGGGAGGCTAATGAAAAACTGTTTTTT
CDR3 protein: CASSPREANEKLFF

D gene: NA
V gene: TRBV28
J gene: TRBJ1-2
CDR3 length: 16
clone size: NA
CDR3 DNA: TGTGCCAGCAAAGATCTAGGCAGGGAAGCTAACTATGGCTACACCTTC
CDR3 protein: CASKDLGREANYGYTF

D gene: NA
V gene: TRBV5-1
J gene: TRBJ2-2
CDR3 length: 15
clone size: NA
CDR3 DNA: TGCGCCAGCAGCTTGGGCGGGACCAACACCGGGGAGCTGTTTTTT
CDR3 protein: CASSLGGTNTGELFF

D gene: NA
V gene: TRBV7-2
J gene: TRBJ1-2
CDR3 length: 14
clone size: NA
CDR3 DNA: TGTGCCAGCAGCTTAAACACGCTTCGATATGGCTACACCTTC
CDR3 protein: CASSLNTLRYGYTF

D gene: TRBD2
V gene: TRBV18
J gene: TRBJ2-3
CDR3 length: 15
clone size: NA
CDR3 DNA: TGTGCCAGCTCCCTAGCGGGGGTATACACAGATACGCAGTATTTT
CDR3 protein: CASSLAGVYTDTQYF

D gene: NA
V gene: TRBV4-3
J gene: TRBJ2-7
CDR3 length: 17
clone size: NA
CDR3 DNA: TGCGCCAGCAGCCAAGATTCGGCGGTCGAGGCGGCGTACGAGCAGTACTTC
CDR3 protein: CASSQDSAVEAAYEQYF

D gene: NA
V gene: TRBV4-2
J gene: TRBJ1-6
CDR3 length: 15
clone size: NA
CDR3 DNA: TGTGCCAGCAGCCAAGGAACAGGGTTGTCTTCACCCCTCCACTTT
CDR3 protein: CASSQGTGLSSPLHF

D gene: NA
V gene: TRBV7-2
J gene: TRBJ2-1
CDR3 length: 15
clone size: once
CDR3 DNA: TGTGCCAGCAGCTTTGCGGATAGCTCCTACAATGAGCAGTTCTTC
CDR3 protein: CASSFADSSYNEQFF

D gene: NA
V gene: TRBV4-1
J gene: TRBJ2-2
CDR3 length: 15
clone size: few
CDR3 DNA: TGCGCCAGCAGCCTATTGGGGAGGGGGGCCGGGGAGCTGTTTTTT
CDR3 protein: CASSLLGRGAGELFF

D gene: NA
V gene: TRBV19
J gene: TRBJ2-5
CDR3 length: 13
clone size: NA
CDR3 DNA: TGTGCCAGTAGTAAGCGGCTCCAAGAGACCCAGTACTTC
CDR3 protein: CASSKRLQETQYF

D gene: TRBD1
V gene: TRBV4-1
J gene: TRBJ1-1
CDR3 length: 13
clone size: NA
CDR3 DNA: TGCGCCAGCAGCAAACAGGGGTGGGCTGAAGCTTTCTTT
CDR3 protein: CASSKQGWAEAFF

D gene: TRBD2
V gene: TRBV4-2
J gene: TRBJ2-5
CDR3 length: 17
clone size: NA
CDR3 DNA: TGTGCCAGCAGCCAAGAGCTGGTTTCTAGCGGGAGGGAGACCCAGTACTTC
CDR3 protein: CASSQELVSSGRETQYF

D gene: TRBD1
V gene: TRBV6-6
J gene: TRBJ1-5
CDR3 length: 14
clone size: NA
CDR3 DNA: TGTGCCAGCAGTTCGCAGGGGGCAAAACAGCCCCAGCATTTT
CDR3 protein: CASSSQGAKQPQHF

D gene: NA
V gene: TRBV2
J gene: TRBJ2-5
CDR3 length: 10
clone size: NA
CDR3 DNA: TGTGCCAGCAGTCTAGAGACCCAGTACTTC
CDR3 protein: CASSLETQYF

D gene: NA
V gene: TRBV15
J gene: TRBJ2-7
CDR3 length: 16
clone size: NA
CDR3 DNA: TGTGCCACCAGCAGAGATAACATGGGCATCCAGGGCGAGCAGTACTTC
CDR3 protein: CATSRDNMGIQGEQYF

D gene: NA
V gene: TRBV7-3
J gene: TRBJ2-1
CDR3 length: 16
clone size: NA
CDR3 DNA: TGTGCCAGCAGCCCGCGGGGGCGGAGCTCCTACAATGAGCAGTTCTTC
CDR3 protein: CASSPRGRSSYNEQFF

D gene: TRBD1
V gene: TRBV27
J gene: TRBJ1-6
CDR3 length: 15
clone size: NA
CDR3 DNA: TGTGCCAGCAGTTTCAGACAGGGATTAAATTCACCCCTCCACTTT
CDR3 protein: CASSFRQGLNSPLHF

D gene: TRBD2
V gene: TRBV29-1
J gene: TRBJ2-7
CDR3 length: 14
clone size: NA
CDR3 DNA: TGCAGCGTTGAAACTAGCGGGATTTCCTACGAGCAGTACTTC
CDR3 protein: CSVETSGISYEQYF

D gene: TRBD2
V gene: TRBV4-3
J gene: TRBJ2-2
CDR3 length: 16
clone size: NA
CDR3 DNA: TGCGCCAGCAGCCAGTTAGCGGGGGGCAGCACCGGGGAGCTGTTTTTT
CDR3 protein: CASSQLAGGSTGELFF

D gene: NA
V gene: TRBV20-1
J gene: TRBJ1-2
CDR3 length: 10
clone size: NA
CDR3 DNA: TGCAGTGCTAGCCAGTATGGCTACACCTTC
CDR3 protein: CSASQYGYTF

D gene: NA
V gene: TRBV19
J gene: TRBJ1-4
CDR3 length: 15
clone size: few
CDR3 DNA: TGTGCCAGTATCCCCTCGGGAGGGGCTGAAGAAAAACTGTTTTTT
CDR3 protein: CASIPSGGAEEKLFF

D gene: NA
V gene: TRBV7-9
J gene: TRBJ2-3
CDR3 length: 13
clone size: NA
CDR3 DNA: TGTGCCAGCAGCCAGTCCGGCACAGATACGCAGTATTTT
CDR3 protein: CASSQSGTDTQYF

D gene: NA
V gene: TRBV6-5
J gene: TRBJ2-3
CDR3 length: 12
clone size: once
CDR3 DNA: TGTGCCAGCAGTTACGAGGGTTATACGCAGTATTTT
CDR3 protein: CASSYEGYTQYF

D gene: NA
V gene: TRBV9
J gene: TRBJ2-2
CDR3 length: 16
clone size: NA
CDR3 DNA: TGTGCCAGCAGCGTAAGAGGCGATACGAACACCGGGGAGCTGTTTTTT
CDR3 protein: CASSVRGDTNTGELFF

D gene: TRBD1
V gene: TRBV19
J gene: TRBJ2-7
CDR3 length: 16
clone size: NA
CDR3 DNA: TGTGCCAGTAGTATCTCTCCGGGACAGGGTCAACACGAGCAGTACTTC
CDR3 protein: CASSISPGQGQHEQYF

D gene: TRBD1
V gene: TRBV7-9
J gene: TRBJ1-2
CDR3 length: 16
clone size: NA
CDR3 DNA: TGTTCCAGCAGCTTCCCCGGGACAGGGGGCGTGGATGGCTACACCTTC
CDR3 protein: CSSSFPGTGGVDGYTF

D gene: NA
V gene: TRBV7-9
J gene: TRBJ2-7
CDR3 length: 15
clone size: NA
CDR3 DNA: TGTGCCAGCAGCACGAGCAGGGCACCGGGCCGGGAGCAGTACTTC
CDR3 protein: CASSTSRAPGREQYF

D gene: NA
V gene: TRBV29-1
J gene: TRBJ2-5
CDR3 length: 10
clone size: NA
CDR3 DNA: TGCAGCGTTTTAGAATTGATCCAGTACTTC
CDR3 protein: CSVLELIQYF

D gene: TRBD2
V gene: TRBV28
J gene: TRBJ2-7
CDR3 length: 15
clone size: few
CDR3 DNA: TGTGCCAGCAGTCCCCAAGCGGGAGGGCCCTACGAGCAGTACTTC
CDR3 protein: CASSPQAGGPYEQYF

D gene: TRBD1
V gene: TRBV6-1
J gene: TRBJ1-4
CDR3 length: 16
clone size: NA
CDR3 DNA: TGTGCCAGCAGTGAAGGAATGGGCAGGGGGAATGAAAAACTGTTTTTT
CDR3 protein: CASSEGMGRGNEKLFF

D gene: TRBD1
V gene: TRBV5-1
J gene: TRBJ1-4
CDR3 length: 17
clone size: NA
CDR3 DNA: TGCGCCAGCAGCTTGTATGGACAGGATGCAACTAATGAAAAACTGTTTTTT
CDR3 protein: CASSLYGQDATNEKLFF

D gene: NA
V gene: TRBV19
J gene: TRBJ2-5
CDR3 length: 14
clone size: NA
CDR3 DNA: TGTGCCAGTAGTATCCGGGGGTACCAAGAGACCCAGTACTTC
CDR3 protein: CASSIRGYQETQYF

D gene: TRBD1
V gene: TRBV27
J gene: TRBJ1-4
CDR3 length: 14
clone size: NA
CDR3 DNA: TGTGCCAGCAGGAAAGGGGGCATCAATGAAAAACTGTTTTTT
CDR3 protein: CASRKGGINEKLFF

D gene: TRBD2
V gene: TRBV6-5
J gene: TRBJ2-7
CDR3 length: 15
clone size: NA
CDR3 DNA: TGTGCCAGCAGTGCCTCTAGCGGGAGCACCTACGAGCAGTACTTC
CDR3 protein: CASSASSGSTYEQYF

D gene: TRBD1
V gene: TRBV12-5
J gene: TRBJ2-1
CDR3 length: 15
clone size: NA
CDR3 DNA: TGTGCTAGTGTCATCGGACAGGGGGCGTTAAGTGAGCAGTTCTTC
CDR3 protein: CASVIGQGALSEQFF

D gene: NA
V gene: TRBV7-6
J gene: TRBJ2-5
CDR3 length: 14
clone size: few
CDR3 DNA: TGTGCCAGCAGCTCAATGGCGGGGTTGGAGACCCAGTACTTC
CDR3 protein: CASSSMAGLETQYF

D gene: NA
V gene: TRBV5-1
J gene: TRBJ2-5
CDR3 length: 13
clone size: NA
CDR3 DNA: TGCGCCAGCAGCCCCGGAGGGCAAGAGACCCAGTACTTC
CDR3 protein: CASSPGGQETQYF

D gene: TRBD2
V gene: TRBV6-4
J gene: TRBJ2-3
CDR3 length: 16
clone size: NA
CDR3 DNA: TGTGCCAGCAGTGACTCCGGGACTAGCGGCACAGATACGCAGTATTTT
CDR3 protein: CASSDSGTSGTDTQYF

D gene: TRBD1
V gene: TRBV19
J gene: TRBJ1-1
CDR3 length: 17
clone size: NA
CDR3 DNA: TGTGCCAGTAGTTTGTCCTCCGGGACAGGGGGCTTCACTGAAGCTTTCTTT
CDR3 protein: CASSLSSGTGGFTEAFF

D gene: TRBD1
V gene: TRBV2
J gene: TRBJ2-7
CDR3 length: 13
clone size: NA
CDR3 DNA: TGTGCCACCGCTTCCGGGACAGACTACGAGCAGTACTTC
CDR3 protein: CATASGTDYEQYF